A single sample gave rise to the 3 T cell receptor beta chains below, sequenced in a study of control samples from healthy donors and cancer patients. The table came from immunoSEQ multiplex PCR; TCRdb's copy has only in-frame clones and leaves some out. Altogether over 200,000 clones are present, over 70% being singletons, with the ten largest covering about an eighth. The sample taken for sequencing was PBMCs. The source is a woman aged 55-69 years with lung cancer.

This clone was detected only once. The chain carries TRBV18 and TRBJ1-4; possible D gene TRBD1, 6 bases. Trimming shortened V by 3 bases and J by 8 bases, and 10 bases separated the two germline ends. This CDR3 comprises 13 residues. Germline CDR1 and CDR2: KGHSH and LQKENI. This chain's CDR3 is CASSPEGGEKLFF. The CDR3 DNA is TGTGCCAGCTCACCCGAAGGGGGGGAAAAACTGTTTTTT.

This clone was observed once. The J gene is TRBJ2-1, the V gene TRBV6-6, with 7 nucleotides matching TRBD2. Germline CDR1 is MNHNY and CDR2 is SVGAGI (reference sequence). CDR3 size: 14 residues. After removal of 7 bases from V and 5 bases from J, the junction contained 8 bases not matched to a gene. CDR3 region: CASKRTRGNNEQFF. CDR3 nucleotides: TGTGCCAGCAAAAGGACTAGAGGAAACAATGAGCAGTTCTTC.

This clone was seen more than once but under ten times. The V call is TRBV5-1, the J call TRBJ1-1; possibly TRBD1 for D (5 bases). Deletions cut 4 bases from V and 4 bases from J, with 17 bases between. The germline CDR1 and CDR2 sequences are SGHRS and YFSETQ. The CDR3 totals 15 residues. The CDR3 spells CASSPSGRQGTEAFF. The CDR3 region has the DNA TGCGCCAGCAGCCCATCGGGAAGGCAGGGCACTGAAGCTTTCTTT.